This is a list of T cell receptor beta chains from one sample in a study of control samples from healthy donors and cancer patients. Libraries were prepared by immunoSEQ multiplex PCR; TCRdb keeps only in-frame clonotypes and omits some of them. The table shows around 97,000 clones, with 85% to 90% occurring only once. The sequenced sample consisted of PBMCs. These receptors were collected from a man between 60 and 70 years old with lung cancer. Each CDR3 is given with its conserved first and last residue. A D gene is named only where the DNA matches it firmly.

CASSPQPRQGQRNTIYF,TRBD1,TRBV18,TRBJ1-3
CAWSVRGKSFF,.,TRBV30,TRBJ1-4
CASSSDSQMGSLYGYTF,.,TRBV7-9,TRBJ1-2
CASSWTASNQPQHF,.,TRBV27,TRBJ1-5
CSVAGNYGYTF,.,TRBV29-1,TRBJ1-2
CASRRGGTGELFF,.,TRBV27,TRBJ2-2
CASGFWDEQFF,.,TRBV12-5,TRBJ2-1
CASSLAIERGREKLFF,.,TRBV7-9,TRBJ1-4
CAWKWGATEAFF,.,TRBV30,TRBJ1-1
CASHLGSEAFF,.,TRBV7-9,TRBJ1-1
CAWRQGLRYGYTF,.,TRBV30,TRBJ1-2
CASSPMGQGNSPLHF,TRBD1,TRBV18,TRBJ1-6
CSVTEERRAPTDTQYF,.,TRBV29-1,TRBJ2-3
CASSWGTGALNYGYTF,TRBD1,TRBV5-1,TRBJ1-2
CASSPVASGRTGELFF,TRBD2,TRBV4-1,TRBJ2-2
CASSPRRVSTDTQYF,.,TRBV18,TRBJ2-3
CASSGGQIYNSPLHF,TRBD1,TRBV5-8,TRBJ1-6
CASSLYWSSGGNTIYF,.,TRBV27,TRBJ1-3
CASRMDSTLSPLHF,.,TRBV25-1,TRBJ1-6
CASSYSSTANTEAFF,.,TRBV6-5,TRBJ1-1
CASSDLGQGGETQYF,TRBD1,TRBV10-2,TRBJ2-5
CASSMLAGGNNEQFF,TRBD2,TRBV6-5,TRBJ2-1